Presented here are 24 T cell receptor beta chains from one specimen sequenced in a study of cytomegalovirus exposure and HLA in healthy donors. PCR primers comprised 60 Vbeta and 13 Jbeta primers. This table comes from immunoSEQ multiplex PCR, and its TCRdb copy is limited to in-frame clones, with some not included. Recorded here are roughly 70,000 clones; the top ten clones represent roughly 8%. Material for sequencing was PBMCs. These receptor sequences come from a female donor in good health and CMV-seropositive.

The chain links TRBV4-1 to TRBJ2-7, with 8 nucleotides matching TRBD1. The V gene's germline CDR1 is MGHRA and CDR2 YSYEKL. Germline trimming cut 1 base from V and 2 bases from J; bases unmatched to any gene: 4. The CDR3 contains 15 residues. The CDR3 DNA reads TGCGCCAGCAGCCAAGGGACAGGGCCCCCCTACGAGCAGTACTTC. It codes for CASSQGTGPPYEQYF.

V gene TRBV30 combines with J gene TRBJ1-2, with 10 bases that match TRBD1. Germline CDR1 is GTSNPN and CDR2 is SVGIG (reference sequence). This CDR3 contains 17 residues. V trimming: 3 bases; J trimming: 2 bases; junction bases outside the gene matches: 12. The CDR3 DNA is TGTGCCTGGAGACCCGGGGGCCCGGGACAGGGGAACTATGGCTACACCTTC. Its protein is CAWRPGGPGQGNYGYTF.

The chain carries TRBV5-4 and TRBJ2-1, with 8 bases fitting TRBD2. CDR3 length: 16 amino acids. Germline lookup yields CDR1 SGHNT and CDR2 YYREEE (reference sequence). Trimming cost V 0 bases and J 5 bases; bases outside gene matches: 7. The CDR3 sequence: CASSLGVAGGDNEQFF. In DNA form, the CDR3 reads TGTGCCAGCAGCTTGGGTGTGGCGGGAGGCGACAATGAGCAGTTCTTC.

V is TRBV7-9 and J is TRBJ2-5, with a tentative D call TRBD2 (7 bases). The V gene's germline CDR1 is SEHNR and CDR2 FQNEAQ (reference sequence). V lost 10 bases and J lost 0, with 15 bases in between. The CDR3 covers 14 residues. The CDR3 spells CATQGGGNQETQYF. For the CDR3, the DNA is TGTGCCACGCAAGGGGGAGGGAACCAAGAGACCCAGTACTTC.

The rearrangement links TRBV7-8 to TRBJ1-3; no reliable D call. Germline loops: CDR1 SGHVS, CDR2 FQNEAQ. The CDR3 length is 19 residues. Trimming took 5 bases from V and 2 from J, leaving 25 bases between them. Written as DNA, the CDR3 is TGTGCCAGCAGCGAATCCTCGTCCCACAGAATCAAGACTGGAAACACCATATATTTT. This encodes CASSESSSHRIKTGNTIYF.

The chain couples TRBV7-9 to TRBJ2-5, with 10 bases identical to TRBD1. V lost 1 base, J lost 3 bases, and 2 bases stayed unmatched. The V gene's germline CDR1 is SEHNR and CDR2 FQNEAQ (reference sequence). This CDR3 spans 15 amino acids. CDR3 sequence: CASSLVGTGEETQYF. DNA for the CDR3: TGTGCCAGCAGCTTAGTCGGGACAGGGGAAGAGACCCAGTACTTC.

This chain uses TRBV6-5 with TRBJ1-6; D is unresolved. The CDR3 has 15 residues. V was shortened by 9 bases and J by 8 bases, with 20 bases between the two germline ends. Germline V lookup: CDR1 MNHEY, CDR2 SVGAGI. This CDR3 is CASSLAAIVDSPLHF. The DNA of the CDR3 is TGTGCCAGTTCTTTAGCAGCGATCGTGGATTCACCCCTCCACTTT.

The chain links TRBV14 to TRBJ2-1, with 8 positions matching TRBD1. J was trimmed by 1 base and V by 3 bases; bases with no gene match: 8. The CDR3 spans 17 residues. Per the germline V gene, CDR1 is SGHDN and CDR2 is FVKESK. The DNA for the CDR3 is TGTGCCAGCAGCCACCAGGGGGCAAGGGGATCCTACAATGAGCAGTTCTTC. Its translation is CASSHQGARGSYNEQFF. The whole variable domain, remainder taken from reference TRBV14 and TRBJ2-1, is EAGVTQFPSHSVIEKGQTVTLRCDPISGHDNLYWYRRVMGKEIKFLLHFVKESKQDESGMPNNRFLAERTGGTYSTLKVQPAELEDSGVYFCASSHQGARGSYNEQFFGPGTRLTVL.

V gene TRBV18 combines with J gene TRBJ2-7; tentative D call: TRBD2 (6 bases). Trimming cost V 0 bases and J 7 bases, with 13 bases left between them. Germline V gene data show CDR1 as KGHSH and CDR2 as LQKENI. The CDR3 runs 14 residues. This chain's CDR3 is CASSPPPGSGEQYF. In DNA, the CDR3 is TGTGCCAGCTCACCACCGCCCGGGAGTGGAGAGCAGTACTTC.

The chain employs TRBV7-9 and TRBJ1-6; D remains unclear. Per germline, CDR1 SEHNR and CDR2 FQNEAQ (reference sequence). V was pared by 3 bases and J by 5 bases, with 14 bases between. This CDR3 is built from 16 residues. CDR3 nucleotide sequence: TGTGCCAGCAGCTTTTTCGGGCGGGGAGATAATTCACCCCTCCACTTT. Amino acids: CASSFFGRGDNSPLHF.

The rearrangement joins TRBV30 to TRBJ1-3; 7 bases fit TRBD1. Unmatched junction bases numbered 11, after V lost 5 bases and J lost 4 bases. The CDR3 runs 15 residues. CDR1 GTSNPN and CDR2 SVGIG come from the germline V gene (reference sequence). CDR3 DNA sequence: TGTGCCTGGGGCGACCAGACAGGGCCAGGAAACACCATATATTTT. It encodes CAWGDQTGPGNTIYF.

The rearrangement joins TRBV28 to TRBJ2-5; 7 bases agree with TRBD1. With V trimmed by 6 bases and J by 2 bases, 6 bases remained unmatched. The CDR3 runs to 14 residues. The germline V gene has CDR1 MDHEN and CDR2 SYDVKM. CDR3 nucleotide sequence: TGTGCCAGCAGAGGGGGACAGTTACAAGAGACCCAGTACTTC. Translating it yields CASRGGQLQETQYF.

J is TRBJ1-1 and V is TRBV29-1; possible D gene TRBD1, 5 bases. Trimming stripped 7 bases from V and 3 bases from J, with 18 bases between. This CDR3 comprises 14 residues. Per germline, CDR1 SQVTM and CDR2 ANQGSEA. This CDR3 reads CSAPSPWGDTEAFF. CDR3 nucleotides: TGCAGCGCCCCTTCTCCGTGGGGGGACACTGAAGCTTTCTTT.

The CDR3 sequence: CASSPPIAVPGHEQFF. In DNA, the CDR3 is TGTGCCAGCTCACCTCCTATAGCGGTCCCGGGGCATGAGCAGTTCTTC. This chain links TRBV18 with TRBJ2-1; possibly TRBD2 for D (6 bases). V gave up 3 bases and J gave up 8 bases, with 20 bases separating them. The CDR3 runs 16 residues. Germline CDR1 and CDR2: KGHSH and LQKENI.

The rearrangement uses TRBV7-8 and TRBJ2-7, with 9 bases lining up with TRBD1. Trimming cost V 1 base and J 3 bases; bases outside gene matches: 4. The CDR3 contains 15 residues. Germline V gene data show CDR1 as SGHVS and CDR2 as FQNEAQ. The CDR3 DNA sequence: TGTGCCAGCAGCTTAGGAACAGGGGGCGTCTACGAGCAGTACTTC. Its protein is CASSLGTGGVYEQYF. Supplemented by reference TRBV7-8 and TRBJ2-7, the full variable domain reads GAGVSQSPRYKVAKRGQDVALRCDPISGHVSLFWYQQALGQGPEFLTYFQNEAQLDKSGLPSDRFFAERPEGSVSTLKIQRTQQEDSAVYLCASSLGTGGVYEQYFGPGTRLTVT.

The chain recombines TRBV19 with TRBJ1-5; D might be TRBD1 (6 bases). In germline, CDR1 is LNHDA, CDR2 SQIVND (reference sequence). The V end was cut by 5 bases, the J end by 6 bases, with 23 bases between. The CDR3 length is 17 residues. Here the CDR3 reads CASSPQVPGALLQPQHF. The CDR3 DNA reads as TGTGCCAGTAGTCCACAAGTTCCAGGGGCGCTACTTCAGCCCCAGCATTTT.

This chain uses TRBV7-2 with TRBJ2-1, with 12 bases matching TRBD1. Per germline, CDR1 SGHTA and CDR2 FQGNSA. There are 15 residues in the CDR3. V trimming: 3 bases; J trimming: 9 bases; junction bases outside the gene matches: 6. CDR3 residues: CASSFGGTGGGEQFF. Here the CDR3 DNA reads TGTGCCAGCAGCTTCGGGGGGACAGGGGGCGGTGAGCAGTTCTTC. The full variable domain, its missing parts supplied by reference TRBV7-2 and TRBJ2-1, is GAGVSQSPSNKVTEKGKDVELRCDPISGHTALYWYRQSLGQGLEFLIYFQGNSAPDKSGLPSDRFSAERTGGSVSTLTIQRTQQEDSAVYLCASSFGGTGGGEQFFGPGTRLTVL.

In terms of frequency, this clone is medium-sized. Other DNA sequences in the same sample also yield this CDR3. The genes are TRBV5-4 and TRBJ1-4; the match to TRBD1 covers 7 bases. Germline V gene data show CDR1 as SGHNT and CDR2 as YYREEE (reference sequence). J gave up 5 bases and V 4 bases, and 8 bases lay outside the gene matches. The CDR3 spans 15 residues. The CDR3 DNA follows: TGTGCCAGCAGCATTAACAGGGGCCTCAATGAAAAACTGTTTTTT. Translated, it gives CASSINRGLNEKLFF.

This chain joins TRBV2 and TRBJ2-5; 7 nucleotides align to TRBD1. The CDR3 spans 15 residues. Germline CDR1 and CDR2: SNHLY and FYNNEI. Unmatched junction bases numbered 14, after V lost 11 bases and J lost 2 bases. The CDR3: CAGEFPGQPQETQYF. Here the CDR3 DNA reads TGTGCCGGGGAATTCCCGGGACAGCCACAAGAGACCCAGTACTTC.

The chain employs TRBV25-1 and TRBJ2-5; the D gene is possibly TRBD2 (7 bases). CDR1 and CDR2 (germline): MGHDK, SYGVNS. Trimming took off 2 bases at V and 4 bases at J, with 11 bases between the two ends. CDR3 size: 14 residues. CDR3 sequence (DNA): TGTGCCAGCAGTGAAGAGGGGGGGAGAGAGACCCAGTACTTC. It is translated as CASSEEGGRETQYF. The whole variable domain, filled in from reference TRBV25-1 and TRBJ2-5, reads EADIYQTPRYLVIGTGKKITLECSQTMGHDKMYWYQQDPGMELHLIHYSYGVNSTEKGDLSSESTVSRIRTEHFPLTLESARPSHTSQYLCASSEEGGRETQYFGPGTRLLVL.

The gene calls are TRBV7-2 and TRBJ2-3, with D possibly being TRBD1 (6 bases). The length of the CDR3 is 15 residues. Trimming stripped 6 bases from V and 3 bases from J, with 16 bases between. Germline V gene lookup returns CDR1 SGHTA and CDR2 FQGNSA. Here the CDR3 DNA reads TGTGCCAGCAGTTCCACCGGGACACCGACAGATACGCAGTATTTT. Translated, it gives CASSSTGTPTDTQYF.

The chain recombines TRBV28 with TRBJ2-1, with TRBD2 identical over 10 bases. The germline CDR1 and CDR2 sequences are MDHEN and SYDVKM. This CDR3 spans 16 amino acids. The V segment lost 6 bases and the J segment 4 bases; nucleotides outside the gene matches: 9. The CDR3: CASRKTGLALYNEQFF. In DNA, the CDR3 is TGTGCCAGCAGGAAAACGGGACTAGCGTTGTACAATGAGCAGTTCTTC.

This chain joins TRBV4-1 and TRBJ1-2; TRBD1 is a possible D gene (6 bases). The CDR3 has 13 amino acids. V was trimmed by 2 bases and J by 3 bases, leaving 7 bases between them. Germline assignment: CDR1 MGHRA and CDR2 YSYEKL. The CDR3 region has the DNA TGCGCCAGCAGCCAATCAGGGGACTATGGCTACACCTTC. Translating it yields CASSQSGDYGYTF.

The V gene is TRBV4-3, the J gene TRBJ2-3, with 11 nucleotides matching TRBD2. The CDR3 runs to 20 residues. V gave up 0 bases and J gave up 1 base; unmatched junction bases: 12. CDR1 is LGHNA, CDR2 YSLEER, per germline. The CDR3 is CASSQEGLAGWGAGTDTQYF. The CDR3 DNA follows: TGCGCCAGCAGCCAAGAAGGACTAGCGGGTTGGGGGGCCGGCACAGATACGCAGTATTTT.